This T cell receptor (beta chain) was sequenced for a study of blood T cell repertoires in COVID-19. In the authors' workflow: Using reference gene primer amplification, nucleated cell counts were estimated. TCRdb keeps only in-frame clones here, not all; method: immunoSEQ multiplex PCR. V, J and clone size are taken as reported in that table, and D and trimming were inferred from the DNA itself. Among roughly 84,000 clones listed, approximately 80% were seen once. This CDR3 has 13 residues. V lost 0 bases and J 8 bases, leaving 10 bases between the germline ends. V usage is TRBV23-1 and J usage is TRBJ1-1; the D gene is possibly TRBD1 (6 bases). TRBV23-1 is an ORF, and what it does is uncertain. Specimen: peripheral blood. This clonotype was sampled from a woman of 80 years or more with acute or convalescent COVID-19. The CDR3 nucleotides read TGCGCCAGCAGTCAATCATTCAGGGGAGAAGCTTTCTTT. It translates to CASSQSFRGEAFF.